This TCR beta chain was captured by sequencing in a study of long-term antiretroviral therapy in people with HIV. Trimming removed 0 bases at V and 0 bases at J, with 16 bases between. Germline CDR1 reads SGDLS; CDR2 reads YYNGEE. CDR3 size: 17 residues. Assay version v3.0 of immunoSEQ was used, and it was run at survey level. The data were produced by immunoSEQ multiplex PCR, yet TCRdb's version contains in-frame clones alone and is incomplete. Of roughly 16,000 clones listed, over 75% are singletons. This TCR was sampled from a man aged 55 to 70 with HIV. The chain uses TRBV9 and TRBJ2-7, with D tentatively TRBD2 (7 bases). The sample here was unsorted PBMCs, taken 0.3 years after starting antiretroviral therapy. CDR3 region: CASSVAAQGGGSYEQYF. Here the CDR3 DNA reads TGTGCCAGCAGCGTAGCCGCACAGGGCGGGGGCTCCTACGAGCAGTACTTC.